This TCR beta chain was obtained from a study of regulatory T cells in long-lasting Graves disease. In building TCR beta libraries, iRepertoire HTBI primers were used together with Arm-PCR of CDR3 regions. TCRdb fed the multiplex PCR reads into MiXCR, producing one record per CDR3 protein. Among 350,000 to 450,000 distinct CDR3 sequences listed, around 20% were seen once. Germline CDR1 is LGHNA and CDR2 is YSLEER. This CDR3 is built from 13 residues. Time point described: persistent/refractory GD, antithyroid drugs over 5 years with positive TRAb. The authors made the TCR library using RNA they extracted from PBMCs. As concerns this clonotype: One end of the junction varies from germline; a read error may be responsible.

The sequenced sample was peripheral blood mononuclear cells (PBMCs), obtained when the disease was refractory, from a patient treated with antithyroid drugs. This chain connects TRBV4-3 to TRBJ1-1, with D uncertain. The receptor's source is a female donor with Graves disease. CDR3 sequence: CASSQTANTEALF. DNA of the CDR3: TGCGCCAGCAGCCAAACAGCGAACACTGAAGCTCTCTTT.